This TCR beta chain was found in a study of siplizumab effects on memory and regulatory T cells. Points from the study as a whole: Proliferating Tregs taken from siplizumab cultures were not shown to have a confirmed suppressive function. Unstimulated subsets were the mapping target of only a minor fraction of alloreactive clones.

Unstimulated naive, memory, effector memory and TEMRA subsets were sequenced, and this was done in three donor pairs. With regard to this clone: Antigen specificity is unknown.

Clones were read by immunoSEQ multiplex PCR, and TCRdb kept only the in-frame ones, dropping some. Of more than 75,000 clones listed, around 97% were seen once; the top ten hold around 0.029%. V lost 8 bases to trimming and J lost 8 bases, with 15 bases between them. This CDR3 region has 13 residues. In germline, CDR1 is SSHAT, CDR2 FNYEAQ (reference sequence). Sequenced sample: naive CD4+ T cells sorted from blood. The V call is TRBV7-7, the J call TRBJ1-4; D is possibly TRBD1 (5 bases). The clonotype comes from a human donor in good health. The CDR3 DNA is TGTGCCAGCTCGGTGGGGCTGTGGGAAAAACTGTTTTTT. It encodes CASSVGLWEKLFF.